Listed here is a single T cell receptor (beta chain). This sample was taken from a study of T cell changes during pregnancy in multiple sclerosis. Sequencing was performed with immunoSEQ multiplex PCR; in TCRdb, only in-frame clones are kept and a portion is missing. The repertoire holds about 83,000 clones, nearly 95% seen once, with under 1.2% in the top ten. Germline V gene lookup returns CDR1 SGHVS and CDR2 FQNEAQ. The V end was cut by 3 bases, the J end by 4 bases, with 9 bases between. The CDR3 has 13 residues. The sequence was obtained from a female donor with multiple sclerosis, enrolled in a pregnancy study. J is TRBJ1-2 and V is TRBV7-8, with D maybe TRBD1 (5 bases). The sequencing used peripheral blood, collected in the second trimester of pregnancy. The CDR3 protein is CASSLEQAYGYTF. The CDR3 DNA reads TGTGCCAGCAGCTTGGAACAGGCCTATGGCTACACCTTC. Drawing the rest from reference TRBV7-8 and TRBJ1-2, the complete variable domain is GAGVSQSPRYKVAKRGQDVALRCDPISGHVSLFWYQQALGQGPEFLTYFQNEAQLDKSGLPSDRFFAERPEGSVSTLKIQRTQQEDSAVYLCASSLEQAYGYTFGSGTRLTVV.